A single sample gave rise to the 2 T cell receptor beta chains below, sequenced in a study of blood T cell repertoires in COVID-19. Profiling relied on immunoSEQ multiplex PCR, and the TCRdb table lists in-frame clones only, not all of them. The sample consists of about 63,000 clones, 85% to 95% of them appearing once. The sample comprised peripheral blood. These receptors were obtained from a man aged 50 to 60 with active COVID-19.

This clone was detected once. The chain couples TRBV19 to TRBJ2-1, with D possibly matching TRBD1 (6 bases). V shed 4 bases and J shed 0 bases, with 16 bases lying between them. Germline-derived CDR1 and CDR2 are LNHDA and SQIVND (reference sequence). The CDR3 runs to 17 residues. CDR3 DNA: TGTGCCAGTAGTAGGGGGCAGGGACCAAGCTCCTACAATGAGCAGTTCTTC. Translated: CASSRGQGPSSYNEQFF.

This clone turned up a few times. V gene TRBV21-1 combines with J gene TRBJ1-5; the table assigns TRBD1, which was not confirmed against the DNA. TRBV21-1 is recorded as a pseudogene. The CDR3 sequence is 17 residues long. The CDR3 here is CASSTTDRGRSNQPQHF. The CDR3 bases are TGTGCCAGCAGTACTACCGACAGGGGGCGTAGCAATCAGCCCCAGCATTTT.